The clone carrying this T cell receptor beta chain was observed a few times. Its specificity is not known. This sample is part of a study of memory B cells and T cells in multiple sclerosis. CFSE-dim autoproliferating and CFSE-high non-proliferating T cells from unstimulated culture were sequenced separately. Cultures began with some 52 million CFSE-labeled PBMCs, unstimulated for 7 days, with replicate wells pooled. TCRdb keeps only in-frame clones here, not all; method: immunoSEQ multiplex PCR. The table lists around 30,000 clones, about 83% of them singletons. Germline V gene lookup returns CDR1 SGHTS and CDR2 YDEGEE. CDR3 size: 14 residues. V lost 3 bases to trimming and J lost 1 base, with 11 bases between them.

The clonotype was recovered from a human donor with multiple sclerosis. The sequenced material came from PBMCs from blood kept in culture. V and J are TRBV5-8 and TRBJ2-7, with unresolved D. CDR3 sequence: CASSSTVVSYEQYF. CDR3 DNA sequence: TGTGCCAGCAGCTCGACGGTCGTGTCCTACGAGCAGTACTTC.